This T cell receptor (beta chain) was obtained from a study of regulatory T cells in long-lasting Graves disease. Overall study results and limits: Whereas nearly 1,000 public clonotypes were shared by new patients, persistent patients shared more, at approximately 2,700.

The germline gives CDR1 KGHSH, CDR2 LQKENI. There are 13 residues in the CDR3. The V and J ends lost 6 bases and 5 bases respectively, with 13 bases between them. This clonotype was picked up many times. The target antigen is unknown. The authors built TCR beta libraries using iRepertoire HTBI primers and Arm-PCR of CDR3 regions. TCRdb passed the multiplex PCR reads through MiXCR, listing each CDR3 protein once. The sample carries hundreds of thousands of distinct CDR3 sequences, roughly 14% recorded once. Time point: newly diagnosed GD, antithyroid drugs for less than 3 months. Generation of the TCR library employed RNA extracted from PBMCs. The data were also submitted as part of a second study, on T cells in Graves' hyperthyroidism and ophthalmopathy. That source adds: Initially, a first-round RT-PCR of the TCR CDR3 employed the HTBI primer set.

The V gene is TRBV18, the J gene TRBJ1-1; D may be TRBD1 (5 bases). This clonotype originated in a man aged 30 to 45 with Graves disease. This specimen was peripheral blood mononuclear cells (PBMCs), taken at new diagnosis, from a patient treated with antithyroid drugs. The CDR3 DNA reads as TGTGCCAGCTCCCGGGAGGAGGGGACTGAAGCTTTCTTT. Its translation is CASSREEGTEAFF.